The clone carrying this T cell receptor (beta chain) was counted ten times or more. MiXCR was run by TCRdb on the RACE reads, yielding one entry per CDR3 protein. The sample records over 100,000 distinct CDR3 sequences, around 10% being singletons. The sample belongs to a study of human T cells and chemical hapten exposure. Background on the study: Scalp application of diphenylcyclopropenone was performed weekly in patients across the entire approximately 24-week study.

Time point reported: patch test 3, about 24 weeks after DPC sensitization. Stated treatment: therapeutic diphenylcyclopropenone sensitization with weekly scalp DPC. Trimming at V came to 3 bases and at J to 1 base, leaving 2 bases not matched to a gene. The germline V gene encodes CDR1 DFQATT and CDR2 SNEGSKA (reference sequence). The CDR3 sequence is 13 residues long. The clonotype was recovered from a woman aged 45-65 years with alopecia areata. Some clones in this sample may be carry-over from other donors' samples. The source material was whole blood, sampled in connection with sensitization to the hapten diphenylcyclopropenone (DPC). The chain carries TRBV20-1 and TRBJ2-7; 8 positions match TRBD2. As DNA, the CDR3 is TGCAGTGCTAGCGGGAGGGGGTCCTACGAGCAGTACTTC. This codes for CSASGRGSYEQYF.